This T cell receptor beta chain is drawn from a study of response to subunit inactivated influenza vaccine. TCRdb recomputed calls from the RT-PCR reads with MiXCR, one row per CDR3 protein. The sample contains 200,000 to 250,000 distinct CDR3 sequences, 9.5% to 15% of which appear only once. This clonotype was detected ten times or more. The origin of this receptor is a man aged 45 to 65 who received an inactivated influenza vaccine. The sample consisted of non-naive T cells sorted from PBMCs, taken roughly 2 weeks before vaccination.

In nucleotides, the CDR3 is TGCGCCAGCAGCCAAACGGAGAGCTCCTACAATGAGCAGTTCTTC. Amino acid sequence: CASSQTESSYNEQFF. The rearrangement joins TRBV4-3 to TRBJ2-1; no firm D call. Germline-derived CDR1 and CDR2 are LGHNA and YSLEER. Trimming left V 2 bases short and J 0 bases short, with 8 bases between. The CDR3 is 15 amino acids.